The rows below give T cell receptor beta chains drawn from one sample of a study of graft-versus-host responses after intestinal transplantation. Antigen specificity for these receptors is unknown. Repertoires were generated with immunoSEQ multiplex PCR, while TCRdb's copy carries only in-frame clones and drops some. The repertoire holds around 90,000 clones, with just under 95% as singletons. The sequenced sample was unstimulated CD8+ T cells sorted from spleen or lymph node cells, obtained before intestinal transplant. These TCRs come from a human donor who received an intestinal transplant. CDR3s include the opening cysteine and the closing phenylalanine or tryptophan. The order of the fields is V gene, clone size, D gene, J gene, CDR3 protein, CDR3 DNA. The D gene is left open where the match is weak. Size tells how often a clone was seen (once, few, many) or the class of an expanded clone, and some rows leave it out.

TRBV30	-	-	TRBJ1-3	CAWYGQGNTIYF	TGTGCCTGGTATGGACAGGGAAACACCATATATTTT
TRBV6-1	-	-	TRBJ2-7	CASSDSGTPPYEQYF	TGTGCCAGCAGTGATTCCGGGACACCTCCCTACGAGCAGTACTTC
TRBV9	-	-	TRBJ2-7	CASSAGTGEMYEQYF	TGTGCCAGCAGCGCCGGGACGGGGGAAATGTACGAGCAGTACTTC
TRBV10-3	-	-	TRBJ2-3	CAISEVTGPGTDTQYF	TGTGCCATCAGTGAGGTCACAGGCCCCGGCACAGATACGCAGTATTTT
TRBV7-9	-	TRBD2	TRBJ2-5	CASSPPGTSTETQYF	TGTGCCAGCAGCCCCCCCGGGACTAGCACGGAGACCCAGTACTTC
TRBV4-1	-	-	TRBJ2-5	CASSHPRGEGQETQYF	TGCGCCAGCAGCCATCCTCGGGGAGAGGGTCAAGAGACCCAGTACTTC
TRBV14	-	TRBD2	TRBJ2-1	CASSQDLGGGPDYNEQFF	TGTGCCAGCAGCCAAGATCTGGGCGGGGGGCCGGACTACAATGAGCAGTTCTTC
TRBV25-1	-	-	TRBJ2-7	CASSENLPRGIGYEQYF	TGTGCCAGCAGTGAGAACTTGCCTAGGGGGATAGGATACGAGCAGTACTTC
TRBV4-2	-	TRBD2	TRBJ2-1	CASSQDGGRGSDEQFF	TGTGCCAGCAGCCAAGACGGCGGGAGGGGGAGTGATGAGCAGTTCTTC
TRBV19	-	-	TRBJ2-1	CASSKRVSYNEQFF	TGTGCCAGTAGTAAGCGGGTCTCCTACAATGAGCAGTTCTTC
TRBV19	-	-	TRBJ1-2	CASSIGEVSGYTF	TGTGCCAGTAGTATCGGAGAGGTATCTGGCTACACCTTC
TRBV6-1	-	TRBD2	TRBJ2-1	CASSALAGYNEQFF	TGTGCCAGCAGTGCCCTAGCGGGGTACAATGAGCAGTTCTTC
TRBV5-6	-	-	TRBJ2-1	CASSLDYAAYNEQFF	TGTGCCAGCAGCTTGGACTACGCCGCCTACAATGAGCAGTTCTTC
TRBV29-1	-	-	TRBJ2-7	CSVEVTDSYEQYF	TGCAGCGTTGAAGTCACGGACAGCTACGAGCAGTACTTC
TRBV19	-	TRBD1	TRBJ1-2	CASSPTGTDGYTF	TGTGCCAGTAGCCCAACCGGGACAGATGGCTACACCTTC
TRBV10-1	-	TRBD2	TRBJ2-3	CASSESVAGAGTDTQYF	TGCGCCAGCAGTGAGTCCGTAGCGGGAGCAGGCACAGATACGCAGTATTTT
TRBV5-6	-	-	TRBJ2-7	CASSPSDGQPYEQYF	TGTGCCAGCAGCCCGTCCGACGGACAGCCCTACGAGCAGTACTTC
TRBV5-4	-	-	TRBJ2-7	CASSLEAGAAYEQYF	TGTGCCAGCAGCTTGGAGGCAGGGGCCGCCTACGAGCAGTACTTC
TRBV5-1	-	TRBD2	TRBJ2-7	CASSPPISSGRTYEQYF	TGCGCCAGCAGCCCCCCAATATCTAGCGGGAGGACCTACGAGCAGTACTTC
TRBV7-6	once	TRBD1	TRBJ2-1	CASSFAGTGAYNEQFF	TGTGCCAGCAGCTTTGCAGGGACAGGTGCCTACAATGAGCAGTTCTTC
TRBV5-1	-	-	TRBJ2-3	CASSRTAPDTQYF	TGCGCCAGCAGCCGAACTGCACCAGATACGCAGTATTTT
TRBV7-2	-	-	TRBJ2-3	CASSLPSLAPDTQYF	TGTGCCAGCAGCTTACCATCACTAGCACCAGATACGCAGTATTTT
TRBV13	-	-	TRBJ2-7	CASSPSRYEQYF	TGTGCCAGCAGCCCCTCGCGCTACGAGCAGTACTTC
TRBV5-1	-	TRBD1	TRBJ1-4	CASSFTGGATEKLFF	TGCGCCAGCAGCTTTACAGGGGGCGCAACTGAAAAACTGTTTTTT
TRBV7-9	once	-	TRBJ2-7	CASSSAASYEQYF	TGTGCCAGCAGCTCCGCGGCATCCTACGAGCAGTACTTC
TRBV5-4	once	-	TRBJ2-5	CASSRTGETQYF	TGTGCCAGCAGCCGGACGGGGGAGACCCAGTACTTC
TRBV19	-	-	TRBJ2-2	CASSIGPGELFF	TGTGCCAGTAGTATAGGGCCCGGGGAGCTGTTTTTT
TRBV2	-	TRBD1	TRBJ2-3	CASRTGMRDTQYF	TGTGCCAGCAGGACAGGGATGAGGGATACGCAGTATTTT
TRBV19	once	TRBD2	TRBJ2-1	CASSMWASGSNEQFF	TGTGCCAGTAGTATGTGGGCTAGCGGGAGCAATGAGCAGTTCTTC
TRBV4-1	-	TRBD2	TRBJ2-3	CASSQGLAGNADTQYF	TGCGCCAGCAGCCAAGGGCTAGCGGGAAACGCAGATACGCAGTATTTT
TRBV28	-	TRBD2	TRBJ2-7	CASSGTGLAGRSYEQYF	TGTGCCAGCTCGGGCACGGGACTAGCGGGACGTTCCTACGAGCAGTACTTC
TRBV6-1	few	-	TRBJ2-2	CASSEVGGNTGELFF	TGTGCCAGCAGTGAAGTGGGGGGAAACACCGGGGAGCTGTTTTTT
TRBV4-1	-	-	TRBJ2-3	CASSLRSGLTDTQYF	TGCGCCAGCAGCCTCCGATCAGGACTTACGGATACGCAGTATTTT
TRBV6-4	once	TRBD2	TRBJ2-7	CASSEQPGLASEQYF	TGTGCCAGCAGCGAGCAACCGGGACTAGCCTCCGAGCAGTACTTC
TRBV9	-	-	TRBJ1-2	CASSVGLPSYGGYTF	TGTGCCAGCAGCGTAGGCCTGCCTAGTTATGGTGGCTACACCTTC
TRBV6-5	few	-	TRBJ1-1	CASSYSAGTEAFF	TGTGCCAGCAGTTACTCCGCCGGCACTGAAGCTTTCTTT
TRBV29-1	-	-	TRBJ2-1	CSVGAGGRDEQFF	TGCAGCGTTGGGGCTGGGGGGAGAGATGAGCAGTTCTTC
TRBV13	once	-	TRBJ2-7	CASSLLSQGTGEQYF	TGTGCCAGCAGCTTATTGTCACAGGGGACTGGTGAGCAGTACTTC
TRBV5-1	-	TRBD1	TRBJ1-4	CASSVGQGPNEKLFF	TGCGCCAGCAGCGTCGGACAGGGCCCTAATGAAAAACTGTTTTTT
TRBV6-1	-	-	TRBJ1-5	CASSEAGLQPQHF	TGTGCCAGCAGTGAAGCGGGGCTACAGCCCCAGCATTTT
TRBV6-1	-	-	TRBJ2-1	CASSDIASDNEQFF	TGTGCCAGCAGTGACATCGCCAGTGACAATGAGCAGTTCTTC
TRBV7-9	-	-	TRBJ2-3	CASSLDLKGDKDTQYF	TGTGCCAGCAGCTTAGATCTGAAAGGGGACAAAGATACGCAGTATTTT
TRBV30	once	-	TRBJ2-7	CAWSHLTYEQYF	TGTGCCTGGAGTCACCTCACCTACGAGCAGTACTTC
TRBV4-3	-	TRBD1	TRBJ1-1	CASRQQGGFMNTEAFF	TGCGCCAGCAGGCAGCAAGGGGGCTTCATGAACACTGAAGCTTTCTTT
TRBV6-5	once	-	TRBJ1-1	CASSVLTGYTEAFF	TGTGCCAGCAGCGTACTGACAGGATACACTGAAGCTTTCTTT
TRBV27	-	-	TRBJ1-5	CASSLSTTGHQPQHF	TGTGCCAGCAGTTTATCGACCACAGGGCATCAGCCCCAGCATTTT
TRBV30	-	-	TRBJ2-3	CAWTPDSRTDTQYF	TGTGCCTGGACCCCGGACTCACGCACAGATACGCAGTATTTT